Shown below are 19 T cell receptor beta chains from a single sample sequenced in a study of blood T cell repertoires in COVID-19. Method: immunoSEQ multiplex PCR; TCRdb's copy keeps in-frame clones and lacks some. Of roughly 190,000 clones listed, approximately 90% are singletons. The sequenced material came from peripheral blood. The origin of the receptors is a woman aged 40 to 50 who had recovered from COVID-19.

In this sample, this clone turned up once. This sequence joins TRBV6-4 and TRBJ2-3; D might be TRBD1 (5 bases). V was trimmed by 3 bases and J by 0 bases, leaving 10 bases between them. CDR1 is MRHNA, CDR2 SNTAGT, per germline. This CDR3 has 15 amino acids. This CDR3 reads CASSEQETSTDTQYF. CDR3 nucleotide sequence: TGTGCCAGCAGTGAACAGGAAACTAGCACAGATACGCAGTATTTT.

On this clone: The sample holds other DNA sequences that translate to the same CDR3. V is TRBV18 and J is TRBJ2-7, with TRBD1 identical over 9 bases. The CDR3 extends over 14 amino acids. Germline V gives CDR1 KGHSH, CDR2 LQKENI. With 3 bases clipped from V and 2 bases from J, the junction kept 2 bases outside the gene matches. CDR3 DNA sequence: TGTGCCAGCTCACCCGGGACAGGGCCCTACGAGCAGTACTTC. Translated, it gives CASSPGTGPYEQYF.

The chain is built from TRBV7-9 and TRBJ1-6; tentatively, D is TRBD1 (5 bases). Trimming removed 5 bases at V and 10 bases at J, with 15 bases between. This CDR3 has 14 residues. Germline lookup yields CDR1 SEHNR and CDR2 FQNEAQ (reference sequence). CDR3 DNA: TGTGCCAGCAGCAGCGGGTCGGGGGAATCACCCCTCCACTTT. Its translation: CASSSGSGESPLHF.

The CDR3: CASSWGTGPGELFF. CDR3 DNA: TGTGCCAGCAGTTGGGGGACAGGGCCCGGGGAGCTGTTTTTT. The V and J genes are TRBV6-5 and TRBJ2-2; 9 bases align to TRBD1. Per germline, CDR1 MNHEY and CDR2 SVGAGI. V lost 4 bases and J lost 6; bases outside the gene matches: 3. This CDR3 has 14 residues.

V usage is TRBV3-1 (or the pseudogene TRBV3-2) and J usage is TRBJ1-1; D remains ambiguous. Germline V gives CDR1 LGHDT, CDR2 YNNKEL (reference sequence). V lost 1 base and J lost 1, with 7 bases in between. The CDR3 loop spans 14 amino acids. This CDR3 reads CASSQGLTNTEAFF. The CDR3 nucleotides are TGTGCCAGCAGCCAAGGACTGACGAACACTGAAGCTTTCTTT.

The V gene is TRBV3-1 (or the pseudogene TRBV3-2), the J gene TRBJ1-5, with TRBD1 matching 7 bases. Germline-derived CDR1 and CDR2 are LGHDT and YNNKEL (reference sequence). Unmatched junction bases numbered 6, after V lost 2 bases and J lost 5 bases. The CDR3 contains 15 residues. CDR3 loop: CASSQTPDRYQPQHF. The CDR3 region has the DNA TGTGCCAGCAGCCAAACCCCGGACAGGTATCAGCCCCAGCATTTT.

In nucleotides, the CDR3 is TGTGCCAGCAGTTACTCCCAGGGAGGTATCGGGGAGCTGTTTTTT. Translating gives CASSYSQGGIGELFF. The chain recombines TRBV6-2 or TRBV6-3 with TRBJ2-2, with D possibly being TRBD2 (6 bases). The V and J ends lost 0 bases and 7 bases respectively, with 12 bases between them. The germline V gene has CDR1 MNHEY and CDR2 SVGEGT. This CDR3 region has 15 residues.

This chain connects TRBV18 to TRBJ2-5; D is ambiguous. This CDR3 is 13 amino acids long. Looked up from germline, CDR1 is KGHSH and CDR2 is LQKENI. The V end was cut by 5 bases, the J end by 5 bases, with 12 bases between. The CDR3 here is CASSFGHGETQYF. DNA of the CDR3: TGTGCCAGCTCATTCGGCCACGGGGAGACCCAGTACTTC.

The V gene is TRBV28, the J gene TRBJ2-7; D possibly corresponds to TRBD1 (6 bases). Germline lookup yields CDR1 MDHEN and CDR2 SYDVKM. The CDR3 contains 14 residues. Trimming removed 6 bases from V and 0 bases from J, with 12 bases in between. The CDR3 coding sequence is TGTGCCAGCAGCCTAGGGGACACCTCCTACGAGCAGTACTTC. This sequence encodes CASSLGDTSYEQYF.

This chain joins TRBV19 and TRBJ1-4; no firm D call. CDR3 length equals 14 residues. V gave up 9 bases and J gave up 3 bases, with 14 bases separating them. The germline CDR1 and CDR2 sequences are LNHDA and SQIVND (reference sequence). The CDR3 DNA reads TGTGCCAGCCGGCCTCCCCGGGCTAATGAAAAACTGTTTTTT. Amino acids: CASRPPRANEKLFF.

The chain carries TRBV7-9 and TRBJ1-5, with D hard to call. Trimming pared 5 bases from V and 2 bases from J, leaving 16 bases between. Germline V gene lookup returns CDR1 SEHNR and CDR2 FQNEAQ (reference sequence). The CDR3 is 16 amino acids. CDR3 coding DNA: TGTGCCAGCAGCGAGGGAGGGTTGGGTGGCAATCAGCCCCAGCATTTT. Translation gives CASSEGGLGGNQPQHF. Looking up the rest from reference TRBV7-9 and TRBJ1-5 gives the full variable domain: DTGVSQNPRHKITKRGQNVTFRCDPISEHNRLYWYRQTLGQGPEFLTYFQNEAQLEKSRLLSDRFSAERPKGSFSTLEIQRTEQGDSAMYLCASSEGGLGGNQPQHFGDGTRLSIL.

This chain connects TRBV7-9 to TRBJ1-5; D unresolved. The CDR3 length is 16 residues. V was shortened by 1 base and J by 4 bases, with 14 bases between the two germline ends. The germline gives CDR1 SEHNR, CDR2 FQNEAQ (reference sequence). CDR3 protein: CASSLGAGLGNQPQHF. The CDR3 nucleotides read TGTGCCAGCAGCTTAGGAGCCGGGTTAGGTAATCAGCCCCAGCATTTT.

V usage is TRBV7-9 and J usage is TRBJ1-4; D is undetermined. Germline CDR1 SEHNR, CDR2 FQNEAQ (reference sequence). V lost 1 base and J lost 0, with 9 bases in between. The CDR3 consists of 16 residues. The CDR3: CASSLVPVATNEKLFF. The CDR3 DNA reads as TGTGCCAGCAGCTTAGTTCCGGTTGCAACTAATGAAAAACTGTTTTTT.

V is TRBV6-2 or TRBV6-3 and J is TRBJ2-3; 7 bases are shared with TRBD2. V gave up 2 bases and J gave up 2 bases; unmatched junction bases: 4. The CDR3 totals 15 residues. Germline V gene lookup returns CDR1 MNHEY and CDR2 SVGEGT. The CDR3 sequence: CASSYQAGYTDTQYF. The CDR3 nucleotides are TGTGCCAGCAGTTACCAAGCGGGGTACACAGATACGCAGTATTTT.

V usage is TRBV12-5 and J usage is TRBJ1-1; D is undetermined. Trimming removed 4 bases from V and 3 bases from J, with 6 bases in between. CDR3 length: 12 amino acids. From germline, CDR1 is LGHNT and CDR2 FRNRAP. Here the CDR3 DNA reads TGTGCTAGTGGTTCACGGGACACTGAAGCTTTCTTT. Its protein is CASGSRDTEAFF.

Only one count was recorded for this clone. The chain recombines TRBV7-2 with TRBJ2-1; 7 bases are a match to TRBD2. This CDR3 region has 12 residues. Trimming removed 5 bases from V and 15 bases from J; junction bases left unmatched: 10. CDR1 is SGHTA, CDR2 FQGNSA, per germline. CDR3 sequence: CASSRDYLTPFF. CDR3 coding DNA: TGTGCCAGCAGCCGGGACTATCTAACTCCGTTCTTC.

This clone was recorded once. V usage is TRBV11-2 and J usage is TRBJ1-5, with TRBD1 as a possible D gene (5 bases). In germline, CDR1 is SGHAT, CDR2 FQNNGV. Trimming shortened V by 1 base and J by 4 bases, and 11 bases separated the two germline ends. The length of the CDR3 is 15 residues. The CDR3 reads CASSLGPGWNQPQHF. The CDR3 nucleotides read TGTGCCAGCAGCTTAGGGCCAGGGTGGAATCAGCCCCAGCATTTT.

This chain links TRBV5-6 with TRBJ1-2; D is ambiguous. Germline V lookup: CDR1 SGHDT, CDR2 YYEEEE. The CDR3 sequence is 15 residues long. V shed 2 bases and J shed 3 bases, with 14 bases lying between them. In nucleotides, the CDR3 is TGTGCCAGCAGCTTCCGAGGGTTTCGTCACTATGGCTACACCTTC. Translated, it gives CASSFRGFRHYGYTF.

The CDR3 nucleotides read TGTGCTAGTGGTAGAGCCGTCGTTGGGGAGCTGTTTTTT. Protein product: CASGRAVVGELFF. The chain couples TRBV12-5 to TRBJ2-2; no firm D call. Trimming took 5 bases from V and 8 from J, leaving 12 bases between them. This CDR3 contains 13 residues. Per germline, CDR1 LGHNT and CDR2 FRNRAP.